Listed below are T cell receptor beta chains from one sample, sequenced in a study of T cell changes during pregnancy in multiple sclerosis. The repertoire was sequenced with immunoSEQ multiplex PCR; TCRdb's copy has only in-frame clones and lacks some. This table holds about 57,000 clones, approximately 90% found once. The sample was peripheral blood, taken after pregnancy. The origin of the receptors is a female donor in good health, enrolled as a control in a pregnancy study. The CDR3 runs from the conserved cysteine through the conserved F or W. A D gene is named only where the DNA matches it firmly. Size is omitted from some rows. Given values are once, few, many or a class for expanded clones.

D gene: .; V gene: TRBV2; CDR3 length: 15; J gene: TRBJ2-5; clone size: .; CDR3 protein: CASSEARRGSETQYF; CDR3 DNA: TGTGCCAGCAGTGAAGCGCGAAGGGGTTCAGAGACCCAGTACTTC
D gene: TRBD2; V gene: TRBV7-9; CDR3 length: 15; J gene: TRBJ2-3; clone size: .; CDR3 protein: CASSLAGGPGDTQYF; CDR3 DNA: TGTGCCAGCAGCTTAGCGGGAGGGCCGGGAGATACGCAGTATTTT
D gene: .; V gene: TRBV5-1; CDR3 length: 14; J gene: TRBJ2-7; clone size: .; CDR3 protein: CASSREDRAYEQYF; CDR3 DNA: TGCGCCAGCAGCCGGGAGGACAGGGCTTACGAGCAGTACTTC
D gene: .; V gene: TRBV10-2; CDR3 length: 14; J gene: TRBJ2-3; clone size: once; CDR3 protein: CASSEMGRGDTQYF; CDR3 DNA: TGCGCCAGCAGTGAAATGGGCCGGGGAGATACGCAGTATTTT
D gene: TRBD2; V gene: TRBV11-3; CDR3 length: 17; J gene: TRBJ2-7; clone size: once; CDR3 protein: CASSLGGVGGSWYEQYF; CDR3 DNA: TGTGCCAGCAGCTTAGGTGGGGTTGGCGGGAGTTGGTACGAGCAGTACTTC
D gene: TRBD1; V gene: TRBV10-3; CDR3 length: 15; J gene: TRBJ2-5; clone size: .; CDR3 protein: CAISESRDREETQYF; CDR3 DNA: TGTGCCATCAGTGAGTCGAGGGACAGGGAAGAGACCCAGTACTTC
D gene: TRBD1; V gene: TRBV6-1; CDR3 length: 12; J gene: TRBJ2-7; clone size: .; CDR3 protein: CATCGQGPEQYF; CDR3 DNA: TGTGCCACCTGCGGACAGGGGCCCGAGCAGTACTTC
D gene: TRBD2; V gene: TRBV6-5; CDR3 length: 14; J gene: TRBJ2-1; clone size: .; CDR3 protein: CASTALAGGPDRIF; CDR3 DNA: TGTGCCAGCACCGCACTAGCGGGAGGGCCAGATAGAATCTTC
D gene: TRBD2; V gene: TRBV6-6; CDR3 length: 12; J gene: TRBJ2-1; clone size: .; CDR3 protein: CASSGLAGEQFF; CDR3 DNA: TGTGCCAGCAGTGGACTAGCCGGTGAGCAGTTCTTC
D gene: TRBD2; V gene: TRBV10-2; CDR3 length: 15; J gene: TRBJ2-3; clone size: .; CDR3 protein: CASTGAGLGADTQYF; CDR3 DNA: TGCGCCAGCACCGGGGCAGGACTAGGGGCAGATACGCAGTATTTT
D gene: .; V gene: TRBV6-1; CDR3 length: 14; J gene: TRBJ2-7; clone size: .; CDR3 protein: CASSRGGKDYEQYF; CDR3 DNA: TGTGCCAGCAGTAGGGGGGGAAAGGACTACGAGCAGTACTTC
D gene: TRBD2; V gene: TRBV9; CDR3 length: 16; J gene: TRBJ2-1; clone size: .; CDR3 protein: CASSVAPAGAYNEQFF; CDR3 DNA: TGTGCCAGCAGCGTAGCCCCAGCGGGGGCCTACAATGAGCAGTTCTTC
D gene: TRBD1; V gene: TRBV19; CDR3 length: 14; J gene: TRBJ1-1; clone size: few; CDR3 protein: CASSAYRGGTEAFF; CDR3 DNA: TGTGCCAGTAGTGCCTACAGGGGTGGCACTGAAGCTTTCTTT
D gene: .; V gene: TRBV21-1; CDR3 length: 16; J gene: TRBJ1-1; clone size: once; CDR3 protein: CASSHWRDPFGTEAFF; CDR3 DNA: TGTGCCAGCAGCCACTGGAGGGATCCTTTCGGGACTGAAGCTTTCTTT
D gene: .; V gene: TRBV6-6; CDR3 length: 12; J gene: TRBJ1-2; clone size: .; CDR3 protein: CASSADSSGYTF; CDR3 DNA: TGTGCCAGCAGTGCCGACTCTTCAGGCTACACCTTC
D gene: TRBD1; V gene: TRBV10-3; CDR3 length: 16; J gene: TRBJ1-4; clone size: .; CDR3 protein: CAIKPGQGLTNEKLFF; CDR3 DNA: TGTGCCATCAAACCGGGACAGGGTCTAACTAATGAAAAACTGTTTTTT
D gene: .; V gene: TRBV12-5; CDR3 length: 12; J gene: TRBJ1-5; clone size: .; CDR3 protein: CASGLGAQPQHF; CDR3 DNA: TGTGCTAGTGGTTTGGGGGCCCAGCCCCAGCATTTT
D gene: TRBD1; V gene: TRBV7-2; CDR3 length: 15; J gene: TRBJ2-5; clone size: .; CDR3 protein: CASSQGQGVGETQYF; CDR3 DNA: TGTGCCAGCAGCCAGGGACAGGGGGTAGGAGAGACCCAGTACTTC
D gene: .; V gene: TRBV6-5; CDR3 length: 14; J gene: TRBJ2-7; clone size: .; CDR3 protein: CASSYFARDGEQYF; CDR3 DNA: TGTGCCAGCAGTTACTTTGCCAGGGATGGCGAGCAGTACTTC
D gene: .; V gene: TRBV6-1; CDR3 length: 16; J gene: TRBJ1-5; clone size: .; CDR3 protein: CASSEARGWGNQPQHF; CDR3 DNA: TGTGCCAGCAGTGAAGCCCGGGGTTGGGGCAATCAGCCCCAGCATTTT
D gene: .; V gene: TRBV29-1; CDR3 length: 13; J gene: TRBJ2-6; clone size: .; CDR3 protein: CSVETAGANVLTF; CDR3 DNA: TGCAGCGTTGAAACTGCTGGGGCCAACGTCCTGACTTTC
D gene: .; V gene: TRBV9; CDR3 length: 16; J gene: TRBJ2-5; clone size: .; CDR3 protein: CASSVGGGSKGETQYF; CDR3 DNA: TGTGCCAGCAGCGTAGGTGGTGGCTCCAAGGGGGAGACCCAGTACTTC
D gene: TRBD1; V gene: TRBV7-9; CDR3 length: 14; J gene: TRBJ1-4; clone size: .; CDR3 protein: CASRSTGGNEKLFF; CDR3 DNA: TGTGCCAGCAGGAGTACAGGGGGAAATGAAAAACTGTTTTTT
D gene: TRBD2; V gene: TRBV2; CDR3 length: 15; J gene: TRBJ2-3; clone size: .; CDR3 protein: CASSDNGGASDTQYF; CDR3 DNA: TGTGCCAGCAGTGATAACGGGGGGGCGAGTGATACGCAGTATTTT
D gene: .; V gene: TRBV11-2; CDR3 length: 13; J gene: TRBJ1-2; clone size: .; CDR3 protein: CASSSGHLYGYTF; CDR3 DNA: TGTGCCAGCAGCTCGGGACACCTCTATGGCTACACCTTC
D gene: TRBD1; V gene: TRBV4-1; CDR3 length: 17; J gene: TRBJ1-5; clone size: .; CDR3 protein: CASSQYEDRGSNQPQHF; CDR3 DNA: TGCGCCAGCAGCCAATATGAAGACAGGGGTAGCAATCAGCCCCAGCATTTT
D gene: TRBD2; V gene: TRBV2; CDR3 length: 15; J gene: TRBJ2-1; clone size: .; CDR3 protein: CASRATSGGANEQFF; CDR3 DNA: TGTGCCAGCAGGGCGACTAGCGGGGGGGCGAATGAGCAGTTCTTC
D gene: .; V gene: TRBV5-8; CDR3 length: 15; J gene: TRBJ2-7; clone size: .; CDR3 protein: CASSLLTPRSNEQYF; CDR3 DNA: TGTGCCAGCAGCTTGTTGACTCCCCGGTCTAACGAGCAGTACTTC
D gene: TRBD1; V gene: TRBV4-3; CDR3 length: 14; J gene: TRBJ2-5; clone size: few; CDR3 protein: CASSRTGRRETQYF; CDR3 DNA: TGCGCCAGCAGCCGGACAGGGAGACGAGAGACCCAGTACTTC
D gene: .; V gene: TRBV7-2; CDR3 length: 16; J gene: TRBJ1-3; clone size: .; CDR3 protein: CASSSRRALPGNTIYF; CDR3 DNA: TGTGCCAGCAGCTCTCGGCGGGCACTCCCTGGAAACACCATATATTTT
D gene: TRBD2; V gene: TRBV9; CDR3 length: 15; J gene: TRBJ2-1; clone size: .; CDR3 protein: CASSASGSSYNEQFF; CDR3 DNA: TGTGCCAGCAGTGCTAGCGGGAGCTCCTACAATGAGCAGTTCTTC
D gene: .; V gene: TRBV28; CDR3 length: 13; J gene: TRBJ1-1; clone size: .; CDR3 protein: CASTSRQGTEAFF; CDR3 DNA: TGTGCCAGCACCTCTCGCCAGGGAACTGAAGCTTTCTTT
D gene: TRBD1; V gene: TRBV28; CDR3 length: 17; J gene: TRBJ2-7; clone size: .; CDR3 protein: CASSSSTGESPPFEQYF; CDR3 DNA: TGTGCCAGCAGTTCCTCGACAGGGGAGAGCCCCCCCTTCGAGCAGTACTTC
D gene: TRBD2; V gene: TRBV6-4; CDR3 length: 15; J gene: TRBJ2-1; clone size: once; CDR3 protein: CASSDSSGGRNEQFF; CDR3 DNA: TGTGCCAGCAGTGACTCGAGCGGGGGACGGAATGAGCAGTTCTTC
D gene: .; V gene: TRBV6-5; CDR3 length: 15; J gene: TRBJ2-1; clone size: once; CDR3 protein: CASRSRGLLSYEQFF; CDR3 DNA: TGTGCCAGCAGATCCCGAGGCCTCCTGAGCTATGAGCAGTTCTTC
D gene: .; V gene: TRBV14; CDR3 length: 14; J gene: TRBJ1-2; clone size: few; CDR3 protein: CASSYRVAGYGYTF; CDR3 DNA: TGTGCCAGCAGTTACAGGGTAGCAGGCTATGGCTACACCTTC
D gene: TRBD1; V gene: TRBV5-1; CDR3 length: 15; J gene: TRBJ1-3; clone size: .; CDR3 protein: CASSPQGSSGNTIYF; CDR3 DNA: TGCGCCAGCAGCCCACAGGGGAGCTCTGGAAACACCATATATTTT
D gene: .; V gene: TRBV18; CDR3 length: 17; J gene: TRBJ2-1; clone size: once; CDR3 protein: CASSPVGAQRPYNEQFF; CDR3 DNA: TGTGCCAGCTCACCAGTAGGGGCCCAGCGCCCCTACAATGAGCAGTTCTTC
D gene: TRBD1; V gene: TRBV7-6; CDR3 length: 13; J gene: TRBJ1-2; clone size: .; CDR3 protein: CASSGRDRQGYTF; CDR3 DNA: TGTGCCAGCAGCGGGAGGGACAGGCAGGGCTACACCTTC
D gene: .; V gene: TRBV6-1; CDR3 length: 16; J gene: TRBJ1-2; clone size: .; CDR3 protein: CASSEGGGIDWYGYTF; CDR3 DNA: TGTGCCAGCAGTGAAGGTGGGGGGATAGACTGGTATGGCTACACCTTC
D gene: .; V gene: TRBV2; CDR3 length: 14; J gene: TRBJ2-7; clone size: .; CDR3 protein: CASSPRDSSYEQYF; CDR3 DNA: TGTGCCAGCAGCCCGCGGGACAGCTCCTACGAGCAGTACTTC
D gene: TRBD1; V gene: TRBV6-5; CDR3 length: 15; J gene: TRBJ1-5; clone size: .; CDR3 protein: CASSRDRAGNQPQHF; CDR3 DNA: TGTGCCAGCAGTCGGGACAGGGCGGGCAATCAGCCCCAGCATTTT
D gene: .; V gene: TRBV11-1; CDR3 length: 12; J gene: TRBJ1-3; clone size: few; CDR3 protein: CASSFYRDTIYF; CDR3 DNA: TGTGCCAGCAGCTTTTACCGGGACACCATATATTTT
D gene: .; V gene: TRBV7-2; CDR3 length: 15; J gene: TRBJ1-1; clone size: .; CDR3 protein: CASSLNSGIYTEAFF; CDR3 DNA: TGTGCCAGCAGCTTAAATTCAGGGATTTACACTGAAGCTTTCTTT
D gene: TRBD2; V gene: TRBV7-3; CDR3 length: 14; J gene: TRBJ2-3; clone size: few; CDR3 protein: CASSLAGVADTQYF; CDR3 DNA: TGTGCCAGCAGCTTAGCGGGGGTCGCAGATACGCAGTATTTT
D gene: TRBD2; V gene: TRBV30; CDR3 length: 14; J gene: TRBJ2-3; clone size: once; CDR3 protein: CAWSETSGADTQYF; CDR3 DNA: TGTGCCTGGAGCGAAACTAGCGGGGCAGATACGCAGTATTTT
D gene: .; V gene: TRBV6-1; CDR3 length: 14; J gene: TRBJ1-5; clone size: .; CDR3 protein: CASSEGGRNQPQHF; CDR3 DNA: TGTGCCAGCAGTGAAGGCGGAAGAAATCAGCCCCAGCATTTT
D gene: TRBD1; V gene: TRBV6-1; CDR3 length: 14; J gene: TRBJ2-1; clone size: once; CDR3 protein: CASSEVRGRNEQFF; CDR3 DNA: TGTGCCAGCAGTGAAGTCAGGGGGCGAAATGAGCAGTTCTTC